The sequence of this T cell receptor beta chain was determined in a study of blood T cell repertoires in COVID-19. As for the study in general: In each case, the material was cDNA or gDNA derived from T cells, B-cell-depleted T cells, or PBMCs.

CDR3 length equals 13 residues. Germline V gene data show CDR1 as MGHRA and CDR2 as YSYEKL. Deletions cut 5 bases from V and 4 bases from J, with 9 bases between. As originally analysed: The authors estimated nucleated cell counts from reference gene primer amplification. Sequencing used immunoSEQ multiplex PCR; TCRdb keeps in-frame clones, though not all of them. Clone size and the V and J calls come from that table; the DNA yielded D and trimming. The top ten hold about 12% of the sample, which has under 300,000 clones, roughly 82% seen once. The sample comprised peripheral blood. The sequence was collected from an elderly man with acute or convalescent COVID-19. The V and J genes are TRBV4-1 and TRBJ2-1, with D perhaps matching TRBD1 (6 bases). The CDR3 here is CASSSTGYNEQFF. The CDR3 coding sequence is TGCGCCAGCAGCTCAACAGGGTACAATGAGCAGTTCTTC.